This TCR beta chain was sequenced for a study of neoadjuvant anti-PD-1 for oral cavity cancer. Here immunoSEQ multiplex PCR was the method, and the copy in TCRdb shows in-frame clones only, minus some. The sample carries almost 7,000 clones, more than 70% recorded once. The CDR3 is 14 amino acids. V shed 0 bases and J shed 5 bases, with 11 bases lying between them. Germline values: CDR1 SGDLS, CDR2 YYNGEE. The rearrangement joins TRBV9 to TRBJ2-5; D may match TRBD1 or TRBD2 (5 bases each). The origin of this receptor is a person aged 40-85 years with oral cavity squamous cell carcinoma. The sample in question was PBMCs, obtained before nivolumab (anti-PD-1) treatment. The CDR3 is CASSVDGGTETQYF. For the CDR3, the DNA is TGTGCCAGCAGCGTAGATGGGGGTACGGAGACCCAGTACTTC.